The rows below give T cell receptor beta chains drawn from one sample of a study of CD8 T cells in Susac syndrome. MiXCR, applied by TCRdb to the immunoSEQ multiplex PCR reads, yields one record per CDR3 protein. The top ten clones hold more than 0.095% of a sample with about 120,000 distinct CDR3 sequences, approximately 94% of them seen once. The specimen sequenced was CD4+ T cells from PBMCs. These receptors were collected from a human donor in good health. CDR3s include the opening cysteine and the closing phenylalanine or tryptophan. Fields, in order: CDR3 protein, CDR3 DNA, V gene, D gene, clone size, J gene. D genes are given only for firm matches. Size is omitted from some rows. Given values are once, few, many or a class for expanded clones.

CDR3 protein: CSVRASGQETQYF
CDR3 DNA: TGCAGCGTCAGGGCTAGCGGACAAGAGACCCAGTACTTC
V gene: TRBV29-1
D gene: TRBD2
clone size: -
J gene: TRBJ2-5

CDR3 protein: CASRRTSGALSTDTQYF
CDR3 DNA: TGTGCCAGCAGGCGTACATCCGGAGCACTTAGCACAGATACGCAGTATTTT
V gene: TRBV5-4
D gene: -
clone size: -
J gene: TRBJ2-3

CDR3 protein: CAITQTGFARRGHSYGYTF
CDR3 DNA: TGTGCCATCACCCAGACAGGGTTCGCTCGACGCGGTCATAGCTATGGCTACACCTTC
V gene: TRBV10-3
D gene: TRBD1
clone size: -
J gene: TRBJ1-2

CDR3 protein: CASSLISGGYGEQYF
CDR3 DNA: TGTGCCAGCAGCTTAATCTCAGGGGGATATGGCGAGCAGTACTTC
V gene: TRBV7-9
D gene: TRBD1
clone size: -
J gene: TRBJ2-7

CDR3 protein: CASSKPFVRVGYTF
CDR3 DNA: TGTGCCAGCAGTAAACCTTTCGTCAGGGTAGGCTACACCTTC
V gene: TRBV12-3/TRBV12-4
D gene: -
clone size: -
J gene: TRBJ1-2

CDR3 protein: CASSDIKTQYF
CDR3 DNA: TGTGCCAGCAGCGACATCAAGACCCAGTACTTC
V gene: TRBV3-1
D gene: -
clone size: -
J gene: TRBJ2-5

CDR3 protein: CASSRILAGAAGNEQFF
CDR3 DNA: TGCGCCAGCAGTCGGATACTAGCGGGAGCCGCGGGGAATGAGCAGTTCTTC
V gene: TRBV23-1
D gene: TRBD2
clone size: -
J gene: TRBJ2-1

CDR3 protein: CASSLNPLAARAKNIQYF
CDR3 DNA: TGTGCCAGCAGTTTAAACCCGCTAGCGGCCCGTGCCAAAAACATTCAGTACTTC
V gene: TRBV12-3/TRBV12-4
D gene: TRBD2
clone size: -
J gene: TRBJ2-4

CDR3 protein: CAWSVKGGREQFF
CDR3 DNA: TGTGCCTGGAGTGTAAAGGGGGGGAGAGAGCAGTTCTTC
V gene: TRBV30
D gene: -
clone size: once
J gene: TRBJ2-1

CDR3 protein: CASSIQGISETQYF
CDR3 DNA: TGTGCCAGCAGTATTCAGGGGATTAGCGAGACCCAGTACTTC
V gene: TRBV2
D gene: -
clone size: -
J gene: TRBJ2-5

CDR3 protein: CASSLEGGTQYF
CDR3 DNA: TGTGCCAGCAGCTTAGAGGGGGGGACCCAGTACTTC
V gene: TRBV7-2
D gene: -
clone size: -
J gene: TRBJ2-5

CDR3 protein: CASSSRGIPGQASYEQYF
CDR3 DNA: TGTGCCAGCAGCTCGAGAGGGATACCGGGACAGGCGTCCTACGAGCAGTACTTC
V gene: TRBV7-9
D gene: TRBD1
clone size: -
J gene: TRBJ2-7

CDR3 protein: CAWSEDSNQPQHF
CDR3 DNA: TGTGCCTGGAGTGAGGATAGCAATCAGCCCCAGCATTTT
V gene: TRBV30
D gene: -
clone size: -
J gene: TRBJ1-5

CDR3 protein: CASSLDRGTDTQYF
CDR3 DNA: TGTGCCAGCAGTCTAGACAGGGGGACAGATACGCAGTATTTT
V gene: TRBV6-1
D gene: TRBD1
clone size: few
J gene: TRBJ2-3

CDR3 protein: CSVAPGQGVVDTQYF
CDR3 DNA: TGCAGCGTTGCGCCGGGACAGGGGGTTGTAGATACGCAGTATTTT
V gene: TRBV29-1
D gene: TRBD1
clone size: once
J gene: TRBJ2-3

CDR3 protein: CASLGQGAQPQHF
CDR3 DNA: TGTGCCAGCTTGGGACAGGGGGCGCAGCCCCAGCATTTT
V gene: TRBV6-6
D gene: TRBD1
clone size: once
J gene: TRBJ1-5

CDR3 protein: CATSDPSKDTGELFF
CDR3 DNA: TGTGCCACCAGTGATCCCTCTAAGGACACCGGGGAGCTGTTTTTT
V gene: TRBV24-1
D gene: -
clone size: -
J gene: TRBJ2-2

CDR3 protein: CASSLTAGLDTIYF
CDR3 DNA: TGCGCCAGCAGCTTGACGGCAGGTCTGGACACCATATATTTT
V gene: TRBV5-1
D gene: -
clone size: -
J gene: TRBJ1-3

CDR3 protein: CASSPRTMGNEQFF
CDR3 DNA: TGTGCCAGCAGTCCCCGGACTATGGGAAATGAGCAGTTCTTC
V gene: TRBV27
D gene: -
clone size: -
J gene: TRBJ2-1

CDR3 protein: CSATLWGTGNTIYF
CDR3 DNA: TGCAGCGCAACCTTATGGGGGACTGGAAACACCATATATTTT
V gene: TRBV29-1
D gene: -
clone size: once
J gene: TRBJ1-3

CDR3 protein: CASSQREDQETQYF
CDR3 DNA: TGTGCCAGCAGTCAACGGGAAGACCAAGAGACCCAGTACTTC
V gene: TRBV6-2/TRBV6-3
D gene: -
clone size: -
J gene: TRBJ2-5

CDR3 protein: CASSLTGVAKNIQYF
CDR3 DNA: TGTGCCAGCAGTTTGACGGGGGTGGCCAAAAACATTCAGTACTTC
V gene: TRBV28
D gene: -
clone size: -
J gene: TRBJ2-4

CDR3 protein: CSARDPGSSGELFF
CDR3 DNA: TGCAGTGCTAGAGATCCCGGGAGTTCCGGGGAGCTGTTTTTT
V gene: TRBV20-1
D gene: -
clone size: -
J gene: TRBJ2-2

CDR3 protein: CASSPQGGEQYF
CDR3 DNA: TGTGCCAGCTCACCACAGGGGGGCGAGCAGTACTTC
V gene: TRBV18
D gene: -
clone size: -
J gene: TRBJ2-7

CDR3 protein: CSAREGGNQPQHF
CDR3 DNA: TGCAGTGCTAGAGAGGGAGGCAATCAGCCCCAGCATTTT
V gene: TRBV20-1
D gene: -
clone size: once
J gene: TRBJ1-5

CDR3 protein: CASSPLWGAEYEQYF
CDR3 DNA: TGTGCCAGCAGCCCCCTTTGGGGAGCGGAATACGAGCAGTACTTC
V gene: TRBV3-1
D gene: -
clone size: -
J gene: TRBJ2-7

CDR3 protein: CASSPQGNTEAFF
CDR3 DNA: TGTGCCAGCTCACCCCAGGGGAACACTGAAGCTTTCTTT
V gene: TRBV18
D gene: -
clone size: -
J gene: TRBJ1-1

CDR3 protein: CASSRDPEPQHF
CDR3 DNA: TGTGCCAGCAGCCGGGACCCGGAGCCCCAGCATTTT
V gene: TRBV7-9
D gene: -
clone size: -
J gene: TRBJ1-5

CDR3 protein: CASSLVRASGRYF
CDR3 DNA: TGTGCCAGCAGCTTAGTGAGGGCTAGCGGACGGTATTTT
V gene: TRBV7-2
D gene: TRBD2
clone size: -
J gene: TRBJ2-3

CDR3 protein: CASSLVGGTTEAFF
CDR3 DNA: TGTGCCAGCAGCTTAGTCGGGGGTACCACTGAAGCTTTCTTT
V gene: TRBV7-2
D gene: -
clone size: -
J gene: TRBJ1-1

CDR3 protein: CASATTGRSSYEQYF
CDR3 DNA: TGTGCCAGCGCAACGACAGGCCGAAGCTCCTACGAGCAGTACTTC
V gene: TRBV19
D gene: -
clone size: -
J gene: TRBJ2-7

CDR3 protein: CASSFLPLLAGGRTGELFF
CDR3 DNA: TGTGCCAGCAGTTTCCTCCCCCTTCTAGCGGGAGGGCGCACCGGGGAGCTGTTTTTT
V gene: TRBV27
D gene: TRBD2
clone size: -
J gene: TRBJ2-2

CDR3 protein: CASSEQPGQGSYEQYF
CDR3 DNA: TGTGCCAGCTCAGAACAGCCGGGACAGGGCTCCTACGAGCAGTACTTC
V gene: TRBV18
D gene: TRBD1
clone size: -
J gene: TRBJ2-7

CDR3 protein: CASSTQGARGYTF
CDR3 DNA: TGTGCCAGCAGTACCCAGGGGGCTCGAGGCTACACCTTC
V gene: TRBV25-1
D gene: TRBD1
clone size: -
J gene: TRBJ1-2

CDR3 protein: CASSSSGTAEAFF
CDR3 DNA: TGCGCCAGCAGCTCTTCGGGTACCGCTGAAGCTTTCTTT
V gene: TRBV5-1
D gene: -
clone size: -
J gene: TRBJ1-1

CDR3 protein: CASSSPQKGNTEAFF
CDR3 DNA: TGTGCCAGCAGCTCTCCTCAAAAGGGGAACACTGAAGCTTTCTTT
V gene: TRBV7-9
D gene: -
clone size: -
J gene: TRBJ1-1

CDR3 protein: CSVSDRSEAFF
CDR3 DNA: TGCAGCGTCTCGGACAGGTCTGAAGCTTTCTTT
V gene: TRBV29-1
D gene: TRBD1
clone size: -
J gene: TRBJ1-1

CDR3 protein: CASSQDSQETQYF
CDR3 DNA: TGCGCCAGCAGCCAAGACAGCCAAGAGACCCAGTACTTC
V gene: TRBV4-3
D gene: -
clone size: -
J gene: TRBJ2-5

CDR3 protein: CASSQGQVNYGYTF
CDR3 DNA: TGTGCCAGCAGCCAGGGACAGGTTAACTATGGCTACACCTTC
V gene: TRBV5-6
D gene: TRBD1
clone size: -
J gene: TRBJ1-2

CDR3 protein: CASSPGQGGLQETQYF
CDR3 DNA: TGTGCCAGCAGCCCGGGACAGGGGGGTTTACAAGAGACCCAGTACTTC
V gene: TRBV3-1
D gene: TRBD1
clone size: once
J gene: TRBJ2-5

CDR3 protein: CASSQGQGQSQETQYF
CDR3 DNA: TGCGCCAGCAGCCAAGGACAGGGCCAGTCCCAAGAGACCCAGTACTTC
V gene: TRBV4-1
D gene: TRBD1
clone size: -
J gene: TRBJ2-5

CDR3 protein: CSAKTGQKYEQYF
CDR3 DNA: TGCAGTGCTAAAACCGGACAGAAATATGAGCAGTACTTC
V gene: TRBV20-1
D gene: -
clone size: -
J gene: TRBJ2-7

CDR3 protein: CAWSKGLAGNTDTQYF
CDR3 DNA: TGTGCCTGGTCAAAGGGACTAGCGGGAAACACAGATACGCAGTATTTT
V gene: TRBV30
D gene: TRBD2
clone size: once
J gene: TRBJ2-3

CDR3 protein: CASSVKGRGYEQYF
CDR3 DNA: TGTGCCAGCAGTGTGAAGGGGCGGGGGTACGAGCAGTACTTC
V gene: TRBV2
D gene: TRBD2
clone size: once
J gene: TRBJ2-7

CDR3 protein: CAWSKTGGRGEQFF
CDR3 DNA: TGTGCCTGGAGTAAGACAGGGGGCCGTGGTGAGCAGTTCTTC
V gene: TRBV30
D gene: TRBD1
clone size: -
J gene: TRBJ2-1

CDR3 protein: CAWSPLDRILTNEKLFF
CDR3 DNA: TGTGCCTGGAGTCCCCTCGACAGGATACTAACTAATGAAAAACTGTTTTTT
V gene: TRBV30
D gene: -
clone size: -
J gene: TRBJ1-4

CDR3 protein: CASSQDGAGGFYNEQFF
CDR3 DNA: TGCGCCAGCAGCCAAGATGGAGCGGGAGGGTTCTACAATGAGCAGTTCTTC
V gene: TRBV4-1
D gene: TRBD2
clone size: -
J gene: TRBJ2-1

CDR3 protein: CSARAEQGGQPQHF
CDR3 DNA: TGCAGTGCTAGAGCCGAACAGGGAGGACAGCCCCAGCATTTT
V gene: TRBV20-1
D gene: -
clone size: -
J gene: TRBJ1-5